The rows below give T cell receptor beta chains drawn from one sample of a study of CD8 T cells in Susac syndrome. MiXCR, applied by TCRdb to the immunoSEQ multiplex PCR reads, yields one record per CDR3 protein. The sample has approximately 25,000 distinct CDR3 sequences, 80% to 95% seen once. The sequenced material came from CD8+ T cells from PBMCs. The origin of the receptors is a human donor with Susac syndrome. Each CDR3 is given with its conserved first and last residue. D genes are given only for firm matches. A clone size is listed for some rows: how often the clone was seen (once, few, many), or a class if it is expanded.

v_call,j_call,clone_size,d_call,cdr3_aa,cdr3_nt
TRBV4-3,TRBJ2-5,.,TRBD1,CASSGTGQETQYF,TGCGCCAGCAGCGGGACAGGGCAAGAGACCCAGTACTTC
TRBV7-9,TRBJ2-1,.,.,CASSPKALDSPSYNEQFF,TGTGCCAGCAGCCCCAAAGCTCTAGACAGCCCCTCCTACAATGAGCAGTTCTTC
TRBV3-1,TRBJ2-2,.,TRBD2,CASSHPGLAGERTGELFF,TGTGCCAGCAGCCACCCGGGACTAGCGGGGGAGAGGACCGGGGAGCTGTTTTTT
TRBV9,TRBJ2-3,.,.,CASSPKGREVTDTQYF,TGTGCCAGCAGCCCGAAGGGCAGGGAGGTGACAGATACGCAGTATTTT
TRBV7-2,TRBJ2-3,.,.,CASSLVPPGSMPDTQYF,TGTGCCAGCAGCTTAGTTCCCCCGGGATCTATGCCAGATACGCAGTATTTT
TRBV28,TRBJ1-5,.,TRBD1,CASRNDRGLEPQHF,TGTGCCAGCAGAAACGACAGGGGGCTTGAGCCCCAGCATTTT
TRBV9,TRBJ2-1,.,TRBD1,CASSETGGFYNEQFF,TGTGCCAGCAGCGAGACAGGGGGGTTCTACAATGAGCAGTTCTTC
TRBV5-1,TRBJ1-6,.,.,CASSLGRDPPLHF,TGCGCCAGCAGCTTGGGGCGGGATCCACCCCTCCACTTT
TRBV7-3,TRBJ2-1,.,.,CASSSHGQYNEQFF,TGTGCCAGCAGCTCCCACGGACAGTACAATGAGCAGTTCTTC
TRBV7-3,TRBJ2-2,.,.,CASSGQMSALPHTGELFF,TGTGCCAGCAGCGGACAGATGAGCGCTTTGCCCCACACCGGGGAGCTGTTTTTT
TRBV7-7,TRBJ2-3,.,.,CASSLATASTDTQYF,TGTGCTAGCAGCTTAGCGACGGCGAGCACAGATACGCAGTATTTT
TRBV29-1,TRBJ2-7,once,.,CSALGGSSFYEQYF,TGCAGCGCCCTTGGGGGGTCCTCGTTCTACGAGCAGTACTTC
TRBV7-9,TRBJ1-2,.,TRBD1,CASSLADRVYGYTF,TGTGCCAGCAGCTTAGCGGACAGGGTCTATGGCTACACCTTC
TRBV24-1,TRBJ1-2,.,TRBD1,CATSDLDRDDGYTF,TGTGCCACCAGTGATTTGGACAGGGACGATGGCTACACCTTC
TRBV6-2/TRBV6-3,TRBJ2-7,.,.,CASYSAQVLDEQYF,TGTGCCAGCTATAGCGCACAGGTCCTGGACGAGCAGTACTTC
TRBV27,TRBJ1-1,.,.,CASSFGGNTEAFF,TGTGCCAGCAGTTTCGGGGGGAACACTGAAGCTTTCTTT
TRBV5-7,TRBJ1-4,.,.,CASSPGGEWSIDEKLFF,TGTGCCAGCAGCCCCGGTGGCGAATGGAGTATTGATGAAAAACTGTTTTTT
TRBV7-9,TRBJ1-2,.,.,CASSLGDGYGYTF,TGTGCCAGCAGCTTGGGGGACGGCTATGGCTACACCTTC
TRBV5-4,TRBJ2-3,.,.,CASSFDVLGTEGTQYF,TGTGCCAGCAGCTTCGACGTGTTGGGGACCGAAGGTACGCAGTATTTT
TRBV20-1,TRBJ1-6,.,.,CSASRQEDSPLHF,TGCAGTGCTTCCCGACAGGAAGATTCACCCCTCCACTTT
TRBV14,TRBJ2-7,.,.,CASSDTPDSFLYEQYF,TGTGCCAGCAGTGACACCCCGGACAGTTTTCTCTACGAGCAGTACTTC
TRBV6-5,TRBJ2-3,.,TRBD2,CATLAGTDTQYF,TGTGCCACCCTAGCGGGGACAGATACGCAGTATTTT
TRBV7-6,TRBJ2-1,.,.,CASSLGSDRDEQFF,TGTGCCAGCAGCTTAGGATCCGATCGAGATGAGCAGTTCTTC
TRBV9,TRBJ1-1,.,.,CASSVEGLRDEAFF,TGTGCCAGCAGCGTAGAGGGATTGAGGGATGAAGCTTTCTTT
TRBV5-6,TRBJ2-7,.,.,CASSLLLIPPTYEQYF,TGTGCCAGCAGCTTGCTCCTAATACCTCCTACCTACGAGCAGTACTTC
TRBV28,TRBJ2-4,once,TRBD1,CASSRDSLGNIQYF,TGTGCCAGCAGCCGGGACAGCCTGGGGAACATTCAGTACTTC
TRBV4-3,TRBJ2-7,once,.,CASSQDFQGSYEQYF,TGCGCCAGCAGCCAAGATTTTCAGGGTTCCTACGAGCAGTACTTC
TRBV19,TRBJ2-1,.,.,CASSIVEGSYNEQFF,TGTGCCAGTAGTATAGTTGAGGGCTCCTACAATGAGCAGTTCTTC
TRBV3-1,TRBJ1-2,.,.,CASSQDNQAYGYTF,TGTGCCAGCAGCCAAGATAACCAGGCCTATGGCTACACCTTC
TRBV24-1,TRBJ2-5,.,.,CATRGTGTHTETQYF,TGTGCCACCAGGGGAACAGGAACACACACAGAGACCCAGTACTTC
TRBV5-6,TRBJ2-7,few,.,CASSSTDYEQYF,TGTGCCAGCAGTTCAACAGATTACGAGCAGTACTTC
TRBV5-6,TRBJ1-2,.,TRBD1,CASSTVTGRSGYTF,TGTGCCAGCAGCACAGTGACAGGGAGATCTGGCTACACCTTC
TRBV6-2/TRBV6-3,TRBJ1-5,.,.,CASSRLGNSNQPQHF,TGTGCCAGCAGCCGCCTTGGAAATAGCAATCAGCCCCAGCATTTT
TRBV29-1,TRBJ2-5,.,.,CSVVGQVNQETQYF,TGCAGCGTTGTTGGACAAGTAAATCAAGAGACCCAGTACTTC
TRBV28,TRBJ2-4,.,.,CASSLQLAGQLAKNIQYF,TGTGCCAGCAGTTTACAGCTGGCCGGGCAACTAGCCAAAAACATTCAGTACTTC
TRBV28,TRBJ2-3,.,TRBD2,CASSATSGLDTQYF,TGTGCCAGCAGTGCCACTAGCGGTCTAGATACGCAGTATTTT
TRBV12-3/TRBV12-4,TRBJ2-7,once,TRBD2,CASSYAGGSYEQYF,TGTGCCAGCTCCTACGCGGGGGGCTCCTACGAGCAGTACTTC
TRBV12-3/TRBV12-4,TRBJ2-3,.,TRBD2,CASLSQRGGRDTQYF,TGTGCCAGCCTCTCTCAGCGGGGGGGCAGGGATACGCAGTATTTT
TRBV2,TRBJ2-6,.,.,CASRRGSSGANVLTF,TGTGCCAGCAGACGAGGTAGCTCTGGGGCCAACGTCCTGACTTTC
TRBV18,TRBJ2-7,.,TRBD2,CASSPETSGGLEQYF,TGTGCCAGCTCACCGGAGACTAGCGGGGGTCTCGAGCAGTACTTC
TRBV28,TRBJ1-2,.,.,CASMEGAEGNYGYTF,TGTGCCAGCATGGAAGGGGCGGAAGGTAACTATGGCTACACCTTC
TRBV7-9,TRBJ2-7,.,.,CASSLQGGGYEQYF,TGTGCCAGCAGCTTACAGGGAGGGGGCTACGAGCAGTACTTC
TRBV2,TRBJ1-3,.,.,CASPADDSSGNTIYF,TGTGCCAGCCCGGCGGATGATAGCTCTGGAAACACCATATATTTT
TRBV6-2/TRBV6-3,TRBJ2-5,.,.,CASSKEKKETQYF,TGTGCCAGCAGTAAGGAGAAAAAAGAGACCCAGTACTTC
TRBV11-2,TRBJ1-6,.,.,CASSLQGYNSPLHF,TGTGCCAGCAGCTTACAGGGTTATAATTCACCCCTCCACTTT
TRBV29-1,TRBJ2-7,.,TRBD1,CSAINPGGAYYEQYF,TGCAGCGCAATAAATCCAGGGGGCGCTTACTACGAGCAGTACTTC
TRBV7-9,TRBJ1-2,.,.,CASNVGNYGYTF,TGTGCCAGCAACGTGGGAAACTATGGCTACACCTTC
TRBV20-1,TRBJ1-6,.,.,CSASSSPLHF,TGCAGTGCTAGTAGTTCACCCCTCCACTTT
TRBV19,TRBJ1-1,once,.,CATADWNTEAFF,TGTGCCACCGCGGACTGGAACACTGAAGCTTTCTTT
TRBV7-3,TRBJ1-1,.,.,CASSLTPGAEAFF,TGTGCCAGCAGCTTAACGCCCGGGGCTGAAGCTTTCTTT
TRBV6-4,TRBJ2-3,.,.,CASSDSKGTDTQYF,TGTGCCAGCAGTGACTCGAAGGGAACAGATACGCAGTATTTT
TRBV6-5,TRBJ2-4,.,.,CASSSGHQNIQYF,TGTGCCAGCAGTTCCGGACATCAAAACATTCAGTACTTC